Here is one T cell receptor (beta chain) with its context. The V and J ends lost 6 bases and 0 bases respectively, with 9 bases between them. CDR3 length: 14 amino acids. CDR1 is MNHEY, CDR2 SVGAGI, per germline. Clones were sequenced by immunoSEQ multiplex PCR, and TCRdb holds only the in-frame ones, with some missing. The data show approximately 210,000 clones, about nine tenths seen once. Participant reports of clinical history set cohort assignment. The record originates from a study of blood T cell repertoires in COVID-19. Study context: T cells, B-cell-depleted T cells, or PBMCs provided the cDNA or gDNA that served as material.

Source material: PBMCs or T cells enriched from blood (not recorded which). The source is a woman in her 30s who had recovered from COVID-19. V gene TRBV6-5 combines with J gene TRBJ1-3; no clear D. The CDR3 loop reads CASSTDFSGNTIYF. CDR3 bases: TGTGCCAGCAGCACAGATTTCTCTGGAAACACCATATATTTT.